This T cell receptor beta chain was captured by sequencing in a study of blood T cell repertoires in COVID-19. Trimming at V came to 2 bases and at J to 8 bases, leaving 10 bases not matched to a gene. The CDR3 loop spans 16 amino acids. The germline V gene has CDR1 MNHEY and CDR2 SVGAGI. This study enrolled people aged about 18 to 100 from around 26 US geographic areas. Each recovered donor of Cohort 3 presented with two negative PCRs, clearance, or symptom resolution. Study processing details: Researchers report that nucleated cell counts were estimated from reference gene primer amplification. This table comes from immunoSEQ multiplex PCR, and its TCRdb copy is limited to in-frame clones, with some not included. Clone size and V and J calls were adopted from that table, with D and trimming inferred from the DNA. This sample carries about 370,000 clones, 80% to 90% of them seen once, and the ten largest clones take roughly 1%.

This TCR was recovered from a man aged 18-30 years who had recovered from COVID-19. Specimen: PBMCs or T cells enriched from blood (not recorded which). This chain uses TRBV6-5 with TRBJ1-3, with TRBD1 matching over 9 bases. CDR3 in DNA: TGTGCCAGCAGTTACGACAGGGGGGCGGCTGGGGACACCATATATTTT. It is translated as CASSYDRGAAGDTIYF.